The clone carrying this T cell receptor (beta chain) was counted between two and nine times. The data belong to a study of response to subunit inactivated influenza vaccine. The germline V gene encodes CDR1 MNHEY and CDR2 SVGEGT. V was trimmed by 0 bases and J by 4 bases, leaving 12 bases between them. CDR3 length equals 16 residues. TCRdb processed the RT-PCR reads anew with MiXCR; each CDR3 protein has one entry. The sample consists of 650,000 to 850,000 distinct CDR3 sequences, 11% to 15% of them appearing once. The gene calls are TRBV6-2 or TRBV6-3 and TRBJ2-2, with D possibly TRBD2 on 5 matching bases. The specimen was PBMCs from blood, collected 14 to 15 days before vaccination. The receptor was derived from a man aged 50 to 60 who received an inactivated influenza vaccine. The CDR3 loop reads CASSYSRGSGTGELFF. CDR3 nucleotides: TGTGCCAGCAGTTACTCGAGAGGGAGCGGCACCGGGGAGCTGTTTTTT.